A single TCR beta chain is shown here with its context. V was cut by 7 bases and J by 2 bases, with 12 bases left in between. The CDR3 totals 14 residues. Looked up from germline, CDR1 is MNHEY and CDR2 is SMNVEV (reference sequence). TCRdb re-derived calls from the PCR reads in MiXCR, one entry per CDR3 protein. The profile shows about 25,000 distinct CDR3 sequences, around 40% of them singletons. The data were obtained in a study of tumor-infiltrating lymphocytes in oesophageal squamous cell carcinoma. The sequencing sample was made of esophageal tumor tissue. The chain couples TRBV27 to TRBJ2-1; the D call may be TRBD1 or TRBD2 (5 bases each). The TCR originated in a male donor with esophageal squamous cell carcinoma. The CDR3: CASTGGTPYNEQFF. Here the CDR3 DNA reads TGTGCCAGCACCGGTGGGACCCCCTACAATGAGCAGTTCTTC.